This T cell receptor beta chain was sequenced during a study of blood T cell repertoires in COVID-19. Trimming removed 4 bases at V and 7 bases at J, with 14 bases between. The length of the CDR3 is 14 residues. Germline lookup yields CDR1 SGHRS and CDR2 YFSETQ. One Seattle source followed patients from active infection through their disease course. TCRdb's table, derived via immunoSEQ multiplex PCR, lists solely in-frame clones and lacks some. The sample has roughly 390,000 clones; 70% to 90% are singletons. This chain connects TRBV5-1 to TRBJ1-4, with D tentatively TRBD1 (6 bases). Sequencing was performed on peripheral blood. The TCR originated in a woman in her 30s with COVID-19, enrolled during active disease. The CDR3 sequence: CASSPGGGGEKLFF. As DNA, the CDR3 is TGCGCCAGCAGCCCCGGGGGGGGCGGTGAAAAACTGTTTTTT.